This section outlines one TCR beta chain sequence together with its context. Its antigen is currently unknown. The PCR was carried out with 60 Vbeta primers and 13 Jbeta primers. This table comes from immunoSEQ multiplex PCR, and its TCRdb copy is limited to in-frame clones, with some not included. The sample gives approximately 61,000 clones, 70% to 80% of which show up once; about 8% is in the top ten. This sample was included in a study of cytomegalovirus exposure and HLA in healthy donors. Points from the study as a whole: Some TCR beta chains (roughly 160 of them) were listed as cytomegalovirus-associated. In a later analysis, common viral pathogens appeared linked to several of the most significant clusters. Fewer N-insertions (relative to the approximately 700-donor mean) were reportedly seen in an Asian-associated ancestry cluster in a later analysis.

The junction had 8 bases not matched to a gene; V was cut back by 3 bases and J by 0 bases. The germline V gene encodes CDR1 SGHNT and CDR2 YYREEE (reference sequence). CDR3 length: 16 amino acids. This TCR came from a man between 18 and 29 years old in good health and CMV-seropositive. The sequenced material came from PBMCs. V usage is TRBV5-4 and J usage is TRBJ1-2; 7 nucleotides line up with TRBD1. CDR3 coding DNA: TGTGCCAGCAGCTCCTCTGGGACAGCAGCTAACTATGGCTACACCTTC. This gives the protein CASSSSGTAANYGYTF.